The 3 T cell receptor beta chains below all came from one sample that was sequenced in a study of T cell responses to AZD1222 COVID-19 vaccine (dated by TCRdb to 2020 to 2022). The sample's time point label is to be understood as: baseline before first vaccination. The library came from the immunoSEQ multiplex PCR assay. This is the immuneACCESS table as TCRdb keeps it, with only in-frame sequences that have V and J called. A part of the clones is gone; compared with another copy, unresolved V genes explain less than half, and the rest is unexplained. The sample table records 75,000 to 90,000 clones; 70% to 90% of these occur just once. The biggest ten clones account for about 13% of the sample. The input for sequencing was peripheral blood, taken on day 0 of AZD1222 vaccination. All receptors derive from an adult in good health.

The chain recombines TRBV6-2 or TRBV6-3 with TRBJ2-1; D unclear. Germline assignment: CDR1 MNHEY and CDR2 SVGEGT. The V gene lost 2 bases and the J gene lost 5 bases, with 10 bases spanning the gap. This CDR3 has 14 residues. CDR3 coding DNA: TGTGCCAGCAGTTACGGCCTCTGGAACAATGAGCAGTTCTTC. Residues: CASSYGLWNNEQFF.

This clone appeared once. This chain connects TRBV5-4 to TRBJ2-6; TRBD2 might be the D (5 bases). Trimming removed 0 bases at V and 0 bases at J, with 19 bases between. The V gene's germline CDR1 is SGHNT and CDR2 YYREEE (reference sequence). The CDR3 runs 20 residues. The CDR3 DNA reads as TGTGCCAGCAGCTTGGCAAAAGGAGGTGGCCCGCTCTCTGGGGCCAACGTCCTGACTTTC. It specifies CASSLAKGGGPLSGANVLTF.

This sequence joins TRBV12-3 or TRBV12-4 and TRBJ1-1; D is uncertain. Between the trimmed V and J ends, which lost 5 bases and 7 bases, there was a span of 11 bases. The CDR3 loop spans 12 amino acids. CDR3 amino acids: CASSRWAFEAFF. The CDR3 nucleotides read TGTGCCAGCAGTAGGTGGGCCTTTGAAGCTTTCTTT.